This entry features one T cell receptor (beta chain) sequence. This clonotype has only a few counts. No antigen is known for it. Within one base of it there is no much larger clone, and no base qualities were kept. This entry is derived from a study of early T cells in non-severe SARS-CoV-2 infection (dated by TCRdb to the early 2020s). For context, the study as a whole: Bulk RNA from unsorted whole blood was used for TCR sequencing, so alpha and beta chains could not be paired. The full study reports these points: VDJdb matching was skewed toward anti-spike CD8 responses and likely underestimated virus-specific expansions, missing private and CD4 specificities.

Libraries were made using 5' RACE. Sequencing was carried out with a NextSeq 500. In the TCR library protocol, unique molecular identifiers were attached to individual cDNA molecules to correct for PCR bias and sequencing error. Sequencing covered both TCR alpha and beta chains, and within each sample the abundances of alpha and beta sequences were tightly co-correlated. The original methods were these. Decombinator V4 was used to annotate the V gene, J gene and CDR3 of the TCR sequences. TCRs were defined as expanded if a significant change between any two time points was detected under a Poisson model with p below 0.0001. TCR abundances were normalised to the total number of TCRs sequenced in each sample and reported as counts per million. MAIT TCRs were defined by TRAV1-2 paired with TRAJ12, TRAJ20 or TRAJ33, and iNKT TCRs by TRAV10 paired with TRAJ18. VDJdb, accessed on 1 November 2021, was searched for TCRs annotated for CMV, EBV and SARS-CoV-2, and TCRs annotated for more than one antigen were excluded. Clones were called with MiXCR by TCRdb after fastp trimmed the public reads at Q25, and only in-frame beta chains were retained. Every entry covers one CDR3 protein and lists the most common genes and DNA from its rows. The V and J calls were not made by the authors but by TCRdb's processing. Here the sample has fewer than 60,000 distinct CDR3 sequences; around a tenth occur a single time. The top ten constitute around 4.2% of the sample.

Set within a cohort of healthcare workers in London, UK, this nested case-control study involved weekly PCR testing of nasopharyngeal swabs along with blood sampling. Healthcare workers were enrolled in the week of the UK lockdown, from 23 to 31 March 2020, and were followed every week for up to roughly 15 weeks. V is reduced by 5 bases and J by 3 bases, leaving a spacing of 11 bases between them. The CDR3 runs 13 amino acids, cysteine and phenylalanine included. Here the CDR3 DNA is all that survives: 39 bases in frame from base 1. This chain is built from TRBV12-3 or TRBV12-4 and TRBJ2-7, with the D segment identity uncertain. Sequencing was performed on whole blood. The source of this sequence is an adult who was a healthcare worker with PCR-confirmed SARS-CoV-2 infection or an uninfected control (not recorded which). This receptor carries the CDR3 CASSGSEIYEQYF. The sequenced DNA: TGTGCCAGCAGTGGCTCAGAGATCTACGAGCAGTACTTC.